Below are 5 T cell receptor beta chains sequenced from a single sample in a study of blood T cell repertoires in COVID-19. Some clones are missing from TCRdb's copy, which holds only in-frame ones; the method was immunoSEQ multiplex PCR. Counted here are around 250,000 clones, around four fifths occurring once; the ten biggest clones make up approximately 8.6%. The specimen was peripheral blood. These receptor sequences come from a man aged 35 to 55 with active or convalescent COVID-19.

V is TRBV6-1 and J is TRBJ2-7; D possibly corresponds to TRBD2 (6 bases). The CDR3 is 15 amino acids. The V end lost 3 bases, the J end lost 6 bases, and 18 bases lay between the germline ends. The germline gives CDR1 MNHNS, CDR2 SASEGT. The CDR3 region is CASSDQGGGSSEQYF. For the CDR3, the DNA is TGTGCCAGCAGTGACCAAGGTGGGGGGTCTTCCGAGCAGTACTTC.

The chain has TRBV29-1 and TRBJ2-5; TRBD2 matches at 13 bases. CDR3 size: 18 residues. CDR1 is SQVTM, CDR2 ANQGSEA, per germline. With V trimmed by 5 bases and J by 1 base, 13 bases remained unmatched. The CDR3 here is CSVILGGLAGFVQETQYF. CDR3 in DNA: TGCAGCGTTATTCTTGGGGGACTAGCGGGGTTCGTCCAAGAGACCCAGTACTTC. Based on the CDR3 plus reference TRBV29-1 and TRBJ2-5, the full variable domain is SAVISQKPSRDICQRGTSLTIQCQVDSQVTMMFWYRQQPGQSLTLIATANQGSEATYESGFVIDKFPISRPNLTFSTLTVSNMSPEDSSIYLCSVILGGLAGFVQETQYFGPGTRLLVL.

The CDR3 DNA sequence: TGCGCCAGCAGTCAATCTAGTCGGCCAGGGGGGATCCCCTCCTATGGCTACACCTTC. Amino acids: CASSQSSRPGGIPSYGYTF. The V and J genes are TRBV23-1 and TRBJ1-2; 7 positions agree with TRBD1. TRBV23-1 is classed as an ORF, of uncertain function. V lost 0 bases, J lost 4 bases, and 17 bases stayed unmatched. The CDR3 totals 19 residues.

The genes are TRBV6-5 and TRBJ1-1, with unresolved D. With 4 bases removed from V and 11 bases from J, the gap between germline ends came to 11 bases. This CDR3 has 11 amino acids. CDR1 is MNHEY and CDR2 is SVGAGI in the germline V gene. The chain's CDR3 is CASSSTLGAFF. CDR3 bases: TGTGCCAGCAGTTCTACCCTCGGGGCTTTCTTT.

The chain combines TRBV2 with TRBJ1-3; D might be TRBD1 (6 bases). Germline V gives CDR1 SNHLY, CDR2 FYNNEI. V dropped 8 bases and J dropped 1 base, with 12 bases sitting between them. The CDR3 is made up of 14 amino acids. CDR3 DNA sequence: TGTGCCAGCGCGGCAGGGGAGTCTGGAAACACCATATATTTT. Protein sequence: CASAAGESGNTIYF.